The rows below give T cell receptor beta chains drawn from one sample of a study of early T cells in non-severe SARS-CoV-2 infection. TCRdb called the 5' RACE reads again in MiXCR, with one record for every CDR3 protein. The top ten clones hold less than 3.5% of a sample with 100,000 to 120,000 distinct CDR3 sequences, 9.5% to 13% of them seen once. Input material: whole blood. The receptor set was obtained from an adult who was a healthcare worker with PCR-confirmed SARS-CoV-2 infection or an uninfected control (not recorded which). Each CDR3 is given with its conserved first and last residue. D genes are given only for firm matches. Clone sizes are given selectively: once, few, many, or a class where the clone is expanded.

>-|TRBJ2-7|TRBV7-9|-
TGTGCCAGCAGCTTACTGGGGGACGGGGTAGGGGTGCGCCGATACGAGCAGTACTTC
CASSLLGDGVGVRRYEQYF
>many|TRBJ1-5|TRBV6-2/TRBV6-3|-
TGTGCCAGCAGTTACTCGGAAGGTGGGCAGCCCCAGCATTTT
CASSYSEGGQPQHF
>few|TRBJ1-1|TRBV2|-
TGTGCCAGCAGTGTGAGGTCCGAAGGGGCTGAAGCTTTCTTT
CASSVRSEGAEAFF
>-|TRBJ2-7|TRBV7-2|-
TGTGCCAGCAGCTTAGCGGGGGTGTCCTACGAGCAGTACTTC
CASSLAGVSYEQYF
>-|TRBJ2-1|TRBV6-5|TRBD2
TGTGCCAGCAGTTACAGCGGGAGTTCCTACAATGAGCAGTTCTTC
CASSYSGSSYNEQFF
>-|TRBJ2-1|TRBV27|TRBD2
TGTGCCAGCAGTTCGAAGACTAGCGGTTCCTACAATGAGCAGTTCTTC
CASSSKTSGSYNEQFF
>few|TRBJ2-1|TRBV7-3|TRBD2
TGTGCCAGCAGCTACTCCGGGGGGGCCTTCGGTGAGCAGTTCTTC
CASSYSGGAFGEQFF
>-|TRBJ2-7|TRBV6-1|-
TGTGCCAGCAGGAAGGACTTCCAAAACTACGAGCAGTACTTC
CASRKDFQNYEQYF
>-|TRBJ1-5|TRBV28|TRBD1
TGTGCCAGCAGTTTCTATGGGACAGATTATAGCAATCAGCCCCAGCATTTT
CASSFYGTDYSNQPQHF
>-|TRBJ1-1|TRBV6-2/TRBV6-3|-
TGTGCCAGCAGTTACCCTGGACAAAACACTGAAGCTTTCTTT
CASSYPGQNTEAFF
>-|TRBJ2-1|TRBV7-8|-
TGTGCCAGCAGCTCCTTAGCGATCCATGAGCAGTTCTTC
CASSSLAIHEQFF
>few|TRBJ2-3|TRBV5-6|TRBD1
TGTGCCAGCAGCTTTTTCCCGGGACAGCCAGATACGCAGTATTTT
CASSFFPGQPDTQYF
>many|TRBJ2-1|TRBV29-1|-
TGCAGCCCCCGTATAAGGGGGAGAGTCCTCTACAATGAGCAGTTCTTC
CSPRIRGRVLYNEQFF
>-|TRBJ2-2|TRBV5-8|TRBD2
TGTGCCAGCAGCTTCCTCGGACTAGCGGGAGCGGCCGGGGAGCTGTTTTTT
CASSFLGLAGAAGELFF
>few|TRBJ2-2|TRBV5-4|-
TGTGCCAGCAGCTTGGCCCGGAGACAGTCGACCGGGGAGCTGTTTTTT
CASSLARRQSTGELFF
>-|TRBJ2-7|TRBV11-2|-
TGTGCCAGCAGCATAGAGGCTGTCTCTTACTACGAGCAGTACTTC
CASSIEAVSYYEQYF
>many|TRBJ2-6|TRBV7-6|TRBD1
TGTGCCAGCAGCCTTACCGGACAGGGACTGAAGGCCAACGTCCTGACTTTC
CASSLTGQGLKANVLTF
>-|TRBJ1-1|TRBV6-5|-
TGTGCCAGCAGTTACGGATGGAACACTGAAGCTTTCTTT
CASSYGWNTEAFF
>-|TRBJ2-1|TRBV20-1|-
TGCAGTGCTACGCTAGCGAGAGATCGGCAGTTCTTC
CSATLARDRQFF
>few|TRBJ1-1|TRBV24-1|-
TGTGCCACCAGTGATCTGGGGGTTGAAGCTTTCTTT
CATSDLGVEAFF
>many|TRBJ1-5|TRBV20-1|-
TGCAGTGCTAGTCCCAGGGGAGATCAGCCCCAGCATTTT
CSASPRGDQPQHF
>few|TRBJ1-5|TRBV7-8|-
TGTGCCAGCAGCTTAAGGAAGGGAAGCAATCAGCCCCAGCATTTT
CASSLRKGSNQPQHF
>medium-sized|TRBJ2-1|TRBV5-1|TRBD2
TGCGCCAGCAGCGGGTCGGGACTAGCGGGGTACAATGAGCAGTTCTTC
CASSGSGLAGYNEQFF
>many|TRBJ1-1|TRBV5-5|TRBD1
TGTGCCAGCAGCAGGACAGGGCTGAACACTGAAGCTTTCTTT
CASSRTGLNTEAFF
>many|TRBJ2-3|TRBV5-6|TRBD2
TGTGCCAGCAGCTTGGGCCCGAGACTAGCGGGCCGCACAGATACGCAGTATTTT
CASSLGPRLAGRTDTQYF